The 8 T cell receptor beta chains below come from one sample, sequenced in a study of identical twins. TCRdb re-called the 5' RACE reads through MiXCR, storing one row per CDR3 protein. The sample holds approximately 470,000 distinct CDR3 sequences; 13% to 15% are singletons and the top ten take about 0.52%. The sample was also reused in another study, on yellow fever vaccine responses in identical twins.

The sequencing sample was made of CD4+ T cells sorted from blood. Receptor source: a woman aged 18-35 years in good health.

The chain is built from TRBV6-2 or TRBV6-3 and TRBJ2-1; TRBD1 aligns across 11 bases. Germline CDR1 reads MNHEY; CDR2 reads SVGEGT. The CDR3 sequence is 16 residues long. V shed 6 bases, J shed 6 bases, and the junction held 10 bases outside the gene matches. The CDR3 loop reads CASSKLPGTGGNEQFF. The DNA of the CDR3 is TGTGCCAGCAGCAAGCTTCCGGGGACAGGGGGCAATGAGCAGTTCTTC.

The chain combines TRBV2 with TRBJ2-1; D may be TRBD1 or TRBD2 (5 bases each). The CDR3 is 15 amino acids. The V end lost 6 bases, the J end lost 7 bases, and 19 bases lay between the germline ends. In germline, CDR1 is SNHLY, CDR2 FYNNEI. The CDR3 reads CASSMEGTSLNEQFF. Written as DNA, the CDR3 is TGTGCCAGCAGCATGGAAGGGACGTCCCTGAATGAGCAGTTCTTC. Variable domain in full (rest from reference TRBV2 and TRBJ2-1): EPEVTQTPSHQVTQMGQEVILRCVPISNHLYFYWYRQILGQKVEFLVSFYNNEISEKSEIFDDQFSVERPDGSNFTLKIRSTKLEDSAMYFCASSMEGTSLNEQFFGPGTRLTVL.

This clonotype was found many times. The V gene is TRBV20-1, the J gene TRBJ2-7; TRBD1 matches 9 bases. CDR3 length: 14 amino acids. CDR1 and CDR2 (germline): DFQATT, SNEGSKA (reference sequence). The junction had 9 bases not matched to a gene; V was cut back by 3 bases and J by 6 bases. CDR3 sequence: CSASPGQGFSEQYF. The CDR3 region has the DNA TGCAGTGCTAGCCCGGGACAGGGATTTAGCGAGCAGTACTTC.

This clonotype was counted a few times. This chain links TRBV27 with TRBJ2-7, with 8 bases matching TRBD1. This CDR3 spans 14 amino acids. Germline-derived CDR1 and CDR2 are MNHEY and SMNVEV (reference sequence). With 2 bases clipped from V and 3 bases from J, the junction kept 3 bases outside the gene matches. Written as DNA, the CDR3 is TGTGCCAGCAGTTTACTTACAGGGGGCTACGAGCAGTACTTC. Residues: CASSLLTGGYEQYF.

The chain employs TRBV30 and TRBJ1-4; unclear D gene. Per the germline V gene, CDR1 is GTSNPN and CDR2 is SVGIG (reference sequence). The CDR3 loop spans 13 amino acids. Trimming shortened V by 0 bases and J by 8 bases, and 10 bases separated the two germline ends. The CDR3 bases are TGTGCCTGGAGTGTAGAACTTGGCGAAAAACTGTTTTTT. It is translated as CAWSVELGEKLFF.

V usage is TRBV5-1 and J usage is TRBJ2-6; D is unclear. The length of the CDR3 is 14 residues. Germline CDR1 SGHRS, CDR2 YFSETQ. V lost 0 bases and J 3 bases, leaving 4 bases between the germline ends. CDR3 DNA sequence: TGCGCCAGCAGCTTGGCCGTTGGGGCCAACGTCCTGACTTTC. This encodes CASSLAVGANVLTF. Filled out from reference TRBV5-1 and TRBJ2-6, the complete variable domain reads KAGVTQTPRYLIKTRGQQVTLSCSPISGHRSVSWYQQTPGQGLQFLFEYFSETQRNKGNFPGRFSGRQFSNSRSEMNVSTLELGDSALYLCASSLAVGANVLTFGAGSRLTVL.

This clonotype was seen at least ten times. The genes are TRBV5-1 and TRBJ2-5; D is possibly TRBD1 (6 bases). V dropped 4 bases and J dropped 0 bases, with 13 bases sitting between them. Germline lookup yields CDR1 SGHRS and CDR2 YFSETQ. The CDR3 is made up of 15 amino acids. The CDR3 is CASSLGDRYQETQYF. The DNA for the CDR3 is TGCGCCAGCAGCCTAGGCGACAGGTACCAAGAGACCCAGTACTTC.

This clonotype turned up a few times. The chain combines TRBV20-1 with TRBJ2-3, with 9 bases lining up with TRBD2. This CDR3 spans 15 amino acids. With V trimmed by 0 bases and J by 0 bases, 1 base remained unmatched. Germline V gene sequence: CDR1 DFQATT, CDR2 SNEGSKA (reference sequence). The CDR3 protein is CSARDSGSSTDTQYF. The CDR3 DNA follows: TGCAGTGCTAGAGATAGCGGGAGCAGCACAGATACGCAGTATTTT.